Following are 3 T cell receptor beta chains from one sample sequenced in a study of response to subunit inactivated influenza vaccine. Each CDR3 protein gets one entry after TCRdb re-called the RT-PCR reads with MiXCR. The data show 490,000 or so distinct CDR3 sequences, with approximately 7.1% seen just once and 10% to 15% held by the top ten. Specimen: PBMCs from blood, collected 23 months after vaccination. These receptors all come from a man aged 50 to 69 who received an inactivated influenza vaccine.

V is TRBV5-5 and J is TRBJ2-2, with D perhaps given as TRBD1 or TRBD2 (5 bases each). Germline values: CDR1 SGHKS, CDR2 YYEKEE (reference sequence). CDR3 length equals 15 residues. V lost 5 bases to trimming and J lost 7 bases, with 18 bases between them. The CDR3, as DNA: TGTGCCAGCAGTCCCCGGGACCCAGACCTCGGGGAGCTGTTTTTT. Protein product: CASSPRDPDLGELFF.

This clonotype has ten or more counts. The genes are TRBV7-2 and TRBJ2-1, with D uncertain. V dropped 1 base and J dropped 9 bases, with 7 bases sitting between them. The germline V gene encodes CDR1 SGHTA and CDR2 FQGNSA. The CDR3 runs to 12 residues. In DNA, the CDR3 is TGTGCCAGCAGCTTAGGGATTCTTGAGCAGTTCTTC. Encoded protein: CASSLGILEQFF.

This clonotype was recorded at least ten times. V gene TRBV5-8 combines with J gene TRBJ1-2; the D is unclear. This CDR3 contains 14 residues. V was pared by 0 bases and J by 3 bases, with 9 bases between. Germline loops: CDR1 SGHTS, CDR2 YDEGEE. CDR3 DNA sequence: TGTGCCAGCAGCTTGGTAGGGTCTTACTATGGCTACACCTTC. Its translation: CASSLVGSYYGYTF.